This TCR beta chain was captured by sequencing in a study of cytomegalovirus exposure and HLA in healthy donors. Background on the study: The same platform used for the approximately 670 first-cohort repertoires was also used for the 90 to 150 validation repertoires, as a later analysis reported. General observations from the study: One later analysis, an examination of the 120 validation repertoires, found that first-cohort TCR clusters tended to co-occur in them. The study put 150 or so TCR beta chains on its list as cytomegalovirus-associated. Specificity for CMV antigens was confirmed in vitro for a few of the CMV-associated chains.

This clone was picked up a small number of times. Its antigen is undetermined. The CDR3 sequence is 14 residues long. V lost 5 bases, J lost 5 bases, and 15 bases lay in between. CDR1 SSHAT and CDR2 FNYEAQ come from the germline V gene (reference sequence). Measured with immunoSEQ multiplex PCR; TCRdb has only the in-frame clones, and not every one. The sample has 150,000 to 200,000 clones; 81% are singletons. The source is a woman in her twenties or thirties in good health and CMV-seronegative. The sequenced sample was PBMCs. This sequence joins TRBV7-7 and TRBJ2-5; no clear D. CDR3 sequence: CASSRSSLGETQYF. CDR3 bases: TGTGCCAGCAGCCGGTCGTCACTCGGGGAGACCCAGTACTTC.